These T cell receptor beta chains were read from a single sample in a study of a mutant IDH1 vaccine in newly diagnosed glioma. TCRdb keeps only in-frame clones here, not all; method: immunoSEQ multiplex PCR. The profile shows 50,000 to 60,000 clones, 80% of them singletons. No antigens are known for them. The sample consisted of PBMCs, taken from a glioma patient whose treatment included an IDH1 peptide vaccine. These receptors were obtained from a man aged 35-49 years with glioma. CDR3s include the opening cysteine and the closing phenylalanine or tryptophan. The D gene is left open where the match is weak. The size field is filled for only some rows; it gives once, few, many or a size class.

D gene	V gene	CDR3 length	clone size	J gene	CDR3 DNA	CDR3 protein
-	TRBV5-6	14	once	TRBJ2-3	TGTGCCAGCAAAGAAAGCCCCAGCACAGATACGCAGTATTTT	CASKESPSTDTQYF
-	TRBV2	14	once	TRBJ2-1	TGTGCCAGCAGTGGCGGCCATAGGGACAATGAGCAGTTCTTC	CASSGGHRDNEQFF
-	TRBV13	14	-	TRBJ1-1	TGTGCCAGCAGCATTTGGTCGGAGAACACTGAAGCTTTCTTT	CASSIWSENTEAFF
-	TRBV6-1	14	-	TRBJ1-5	TGTGCCAGCAGTGAAGCTAGATACGTCGGGCCCCAGCATTTT	CASSEARYVGPQHF
TRBD2	TRBV28	15	-	TRBJ2-3	TGTGCCAGCAGGGGAACTAGCGGGGGGACAGATACGCAGTATTTT	CASRGTSGGTDTQYF
-	TRBV19	16	-	TRBJ2-6	TGTGCCAGTAGTATGGGGAGGGGGTCTGGGGCCAACGTCCTGACTTTC	CASSMGRGSGANVLTF
-	TRBV29-1	10	-	TRBJ2-1	TGCAGCGTTGAGACGGGTCAGCAGTTCTTC	CSVETGQQFF
-	TRBV27	14	-	TRBJ1-2	TGTGCCAGCAGTTTAGGGGGCTATGGTGTTGGCTACACCTTC	CASSLGGYGVGYTF
-	TRBV18	11	-	TRBJ1-1	TGTGCCAGCTCACCCTCGGACAGCGCTTTCTTT	CASSPSDSAFF
-	TRBV5-1	17	-	TRBJ2-5	TGCGCCAGCACCTCAGCGCCTTTGCGACAGGCGCACTTGACCCAGTACTTC	CASTSAPLRQAHLTQYF
-	TRBV6-5	15	few	TRBJ1-6	TGTGCCAGCAGTCGGGCCCGGCAGGGAAGTTCACCCCTCCACTTT	CASSRARQGSSPLHF
-	TRBV9	13	-	TRBJ2-1	TGTGCCAGCAGCGTCCAGGGTATCAATGAGCAGTTCTTC	CASSVQGINEQFF
-	TRBV29-1	11	-	TRBJ2-7	TGCAGCGCCCTAAAAAACTACGAGCAGTACTTC	CSALKNYEQYF
-	TRBV11-2	14	-	TRBJ2-5	TGTGCCAGCAGCCGCCTGGGGGGCGTAGAGACCCAGTACTTC	CASSRLGGVETQYF
-	TRBV10-3	13	-	TRBJ2-7	TGTGCCATCAGTGGACAGAGCTCCTACGAGCAGTACTTC	CAISGQSSYEQYF
-	TRBV19	15	-	TRBJ1-2	TGTGCCAGTAGTATAGGTTCAGGCACTAACTATGGCTACACCTTC	CASSIGSGTNYGYTF
-	TRBV6-6	16	-	TRBJ2-7	TGTGCCAGCAGTTACTCAACCGAATTCGGCCAATACGAGCAGTACTTC	CASSYSTEFGQYEQYF
TRBD2	TRBV19	15	-	TRBJ2-1	TGTGCCAGTAGTTCTCGTAGCGGGGGGGGCAATGAGCAGTTCTTC	CASSSRSGGGNEQFF
TRBD2	TRBV4-1	17	-	TRBJ2-7	TGCGCCAGCAGCCAAGCCCCTGGGACTAGCGGCGCCTACGAGCAGTACTTC	CASSQAPGTSGAYEQYF
-	TRBV11-2	13	-	TRBJ2-5	TGTGCCAGCAGCTTCGGAAAGATCGAGACCCAGTACTTC	CASSFGKIETQYF
TRBD1	TRBV6-5	15	-	TRBJ2-7	TGTGCCAGCAGTGTACGACAGGGGGCTGCCTACGAGCAGTACTTC	CASSVRQGAAYEQYF
-	TRBV4-2	16	-	TRBJ1-3	TGTGCCAGCAGCCAAGAAGCGGCAGTCTCTGGAAACACCATATATTTT	CASSQEAAVSGNTIYF
TRBD1	TRBV11-2	15	-	TRBJ1-6	TGTGCCAGCAGCCTGAGAGTCACCGGGACAGGCTACCTCCACTTT	CASSLRVTGTGYLHF
TRBD1	TRBV5-4	16	-	TRBJ1-4	TGTGCCAGCAGCATTGGACAGGGCCCAGGGAATGAAAAACTGTTTTTT	CASSIGQGPGNEKLFF
-	TRBV4-1	15	-	TRBJ1-1	TGCGCCAGCAGCCAACGACAGACCGCCCAATCTGAAGCTTTCTTT	CASSQRQTAQSEAFF
-	TRBV7-9	14	-	TRBJ2-7	TGTGCCAGCAGCCTTCTGGGGGCACCATACGAGCAGTACTTC	CASSLLGAPYEQYF
-	TRBV19	15	-	TRBJ1-2	TGTGCCAGTAGTATGGGGGCCTTCTCGGGGAATGGCTACACCTTC	CASSMGAFSGNGYTF
-	TRBV13	13	-	TRBJ2-2	TGTGCCAGCAGCCCCCCAAACACCGGGGAGCTGTTTTTT	CASSPPNTGELFF
-	TRBV6-1	13	-	TRBJ2-5	TGTGCCAGCAGTGTCTCAAGAAAGAAGACCCAGTACTTC	CASSVSRKKTQYF
-	TRBV27	13	-	TRBJ2-3	TGTGCCAGCAGTCTCCGGCCGGGAGATACGCAGTATTTT	CASSLRPGDTQYF
-	TRBV10-3	14	-	TRBJ2-2	TGTGCCATCAAAACCGGCAGGGAATCCGGGGAGCTGTTTTTT	CAIKTGRESGELFF